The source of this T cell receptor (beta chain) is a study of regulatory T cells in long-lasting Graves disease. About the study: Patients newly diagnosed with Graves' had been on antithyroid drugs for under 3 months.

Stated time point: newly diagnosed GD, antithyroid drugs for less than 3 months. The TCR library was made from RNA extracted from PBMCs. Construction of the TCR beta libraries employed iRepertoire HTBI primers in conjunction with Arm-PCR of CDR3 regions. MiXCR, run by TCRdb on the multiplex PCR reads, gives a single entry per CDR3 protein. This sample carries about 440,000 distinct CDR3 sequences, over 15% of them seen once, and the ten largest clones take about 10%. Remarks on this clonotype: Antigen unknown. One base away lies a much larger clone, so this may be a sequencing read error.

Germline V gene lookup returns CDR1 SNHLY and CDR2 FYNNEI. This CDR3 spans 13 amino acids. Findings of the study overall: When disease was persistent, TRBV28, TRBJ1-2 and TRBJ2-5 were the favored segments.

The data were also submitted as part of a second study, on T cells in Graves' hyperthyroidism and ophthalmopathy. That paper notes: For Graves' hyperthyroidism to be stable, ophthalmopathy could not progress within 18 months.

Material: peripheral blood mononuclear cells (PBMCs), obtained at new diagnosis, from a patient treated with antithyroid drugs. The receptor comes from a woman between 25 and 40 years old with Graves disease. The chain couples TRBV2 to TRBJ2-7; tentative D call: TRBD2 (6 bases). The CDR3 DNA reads TGTGCCAGCCGGAACGGGCGGGGCTACGAGCAGTGCTTC. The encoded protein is CASRNGRGYEQCF.